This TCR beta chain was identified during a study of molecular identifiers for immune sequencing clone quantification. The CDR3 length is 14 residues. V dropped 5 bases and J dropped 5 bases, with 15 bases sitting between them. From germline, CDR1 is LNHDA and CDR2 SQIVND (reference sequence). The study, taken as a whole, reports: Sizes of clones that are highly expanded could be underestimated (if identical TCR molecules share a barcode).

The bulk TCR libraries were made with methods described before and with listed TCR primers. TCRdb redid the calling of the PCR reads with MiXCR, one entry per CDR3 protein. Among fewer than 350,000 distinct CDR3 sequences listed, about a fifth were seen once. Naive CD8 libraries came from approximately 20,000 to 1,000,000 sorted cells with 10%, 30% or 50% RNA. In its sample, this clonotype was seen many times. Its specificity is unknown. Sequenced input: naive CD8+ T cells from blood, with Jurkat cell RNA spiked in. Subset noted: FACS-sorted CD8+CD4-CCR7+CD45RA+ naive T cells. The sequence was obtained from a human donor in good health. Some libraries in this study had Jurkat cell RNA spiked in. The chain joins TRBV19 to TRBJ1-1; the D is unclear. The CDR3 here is CASSDEAFFTEAFF. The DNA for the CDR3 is TGTGCCAGTAGTGATGAGGCCTTTTTTACTGAAGCTTTCTTT.